The rows below give T cell receptor beta chains drawn from one sample of a study of cytomegalovirus exposure and HLA in healthy donors. Generated by immunoSEQ multiplex PCR, the TCRdb table keeps only in-frame clones and is missing some. The table includes some 87,000 clones, more than 60% detected once. The sequencing sample was made of PBMCs. All receptors derive from a man aged 18 to 30 in good health and CMV-seropositive. Each CDR3 is given with its conserved first and last residue. The D gene is left open where the match is weak. Clone size is stated in some rows and not others, as once, few, many or a class when expanded.

d_call clone_size j_call v_call cdr3_nt cdr3_aa
TRBD1 . TRBJ2-3 TRBV10-2 TGCGCCAGCCGTACAGGGGAAGGTTCAGATACGCAGTATTTT CASRTGEGSDTQYF
. . TRBJ2-3 TRBV27 TGTGCCAGCAGTTTATCGGTAGCAACAGATACGCAGTATTTT CASSLSVATDTQYF
. few TRBJ1-1 TRBV25-1 TGTGCCAGCAGGCTAGGCGGGGAAGCTTTCTTT CASRLGGEAFF
. . TRBJ1-5 TRBV28 TGTGCCAGCGTAACAGGACAATTCAATCAGCCCCAGCATTTT CASVTGQFNQPQHF
. once TRBJ1-5 TRBV4-2 TGTGCCAGCAGCCAAGAAAGCGGTCAGCCCCAGCATTTT CASSQESGQPQHF
TRBD1 . TRBJ2-1 TRBV29-1 TGCAGCGTTGAGGCGGACAGGGGGCCCTACAATGAGCAGTTCTTC CSVEADRGPYNEQFF
TRBD2 . TRBJ2-7 TRBV20-1 TGCAGTGCCAAGCGGGAGAACGAGCAGTACTTC CSAKRENEQYF
. . TRBJ2-1 TRBV4-1 TGCGCCAGCAGCCCCATAGTTATCCCCTACAATGAGCAGTTCTTC CASSPIVIPYNEQFF
TRBD2 . TRBJ2-5 TRBV9 TGTGCCAGCAGCGTGTCTCCGGGACTAGCGGGGAGGGGGGTCGGAGAGACCCAGTACTTC CASSVSPGLAGRGVGETQYF
TRBD1 . TRBJ1-4 TRBV6-5 TGTGCCAGCAATAACAGGGGATTAAGAGAAAAACTGTTTTTT CASNNRGLREKLFF
TRBD1 . TRBJ2-7 TRBV28 TGTGCCAGCAGCAGGACAGGCAATTACTACGAGCAGTACTTC CASSRTGNYYEQYF
TRBD2 . TRBJ2-5 TRBV28 TGTGCCAGCAGTTACGGGGGGACGGCCCAAGAGACCCAGTACTTC CASSYGGTAQETQYF
TRBD1 . TRBJ1-2 TRBV7-9 TGTGCCAGCAGCCTAACCGGGACAGGGGATGGCTACACCTTC CASSLTGTGDGYTF
TRBD1 . TRBJ1-1 TRBV28 TGTGCCAGCAGTTTATTACCAGGCCAGGGGGACAGTGAAGCTTTCTTT CASSLLPGQGDSEAFF
. . TRBJ2-3 TRBV7-9 TGTGCCAGCAGCCGAGACAGAAGCACAGATACGCAGTATTTT CASSRDRSTDTQYF
TRBD2 . TRBJ2-7 TRBV4-1 TGCGCCAGCAGCCAAGCGGGGGGGTGGGAATTAAGTTACGAGCAGTACTTC CASSQAGGWELSYEQYF
TRBD1 few TRBJ2-2 TRBV6-5 TGTGCCAGCAGAGACAGGGGGAGCGGAACCGGGGAGCTGTTTTTT CASRDRGSGTGELFF
. . TRBJ1-5 TRBV2 TGTGCCAGCGGGGACACTACAAATCAGCCCCAGCATTTT CASGDTTNQPQHF
. . TRBJ2-5 TRBV9 TGTGCCAGCAGCGCACTGTACCAAGAGACCCAGTACTTC CASSALYQETQYF
TRBD2 . TRBJ2-1 TRBV10-3 TGTGCCATCAGTAGCGGGAGGTTTACCTACAATGAGCAGTTCTTC CAISSGRFTYNEQFF
. . TRBJ2-4 TRBV29-1 TGCAGCGCTGGGACGCCGGAGGGCATTCAGTACTTC CSAGTPEGIQYF
. . TRBJ1-4 TRBV2 TGTGCCAGCGCGGCCGGACAGCCCCCTCAAAATGAAAAACTGTTTTTT CASAAGQPPQNEKLFF
. . TRBJ1-5 TRBV4-1 TGCGCCAGCAGCCAACTAGTACGAAGCAATCAGCCCCAGCATTTT CASSQLVRSNQPQHF
. . TRBJ1-2 TRBV2 TGTGCCAGCAGTGACTCCGGCAGGGTGGACTATGGCTACACCTTC CASSDSGRVDYGYTF
. . TRBJ1-2 TRBV10-2 TGCGCCAGCAGTGAAACAGCTAACTATGGCTACACCTTC CASSETANYGYTF
TRBD1 . TRBJ1-2 TRBV28 TGTGCCAGCAGTTTCGGGGACAGGTTCTTTGGCTACACCTTC CASSFGDRFFGYTF
. . TRBJ2-4 TRBV9 TGTGCCAGCAGCGTCGGCCCGGGGAGACAAAACATTCAGTACTTC CASSVGPGRQNIQYF
. few TRBJ2-3 TRBV6-5 TGTGCCAGCAGTTATCAGGGCGATACGCAGTATTTT CASSYQGDTQYF
TRBD2 . TRBJ2-7 TRBV6-5 TGTGCCAGCAGTACTAGCGGGAACGAGCAGTACTTC CASSTSGNEQYF
. once TRBJ2-3 TRBV10-1 TGCGCCAGCAGTGAGTCGAGAGGGATCAGCACAGATACGCAGTATTTT CASSESRGISTDTQYF
TRBD1 . TRBJ1-4 TRBV6-5 TGTGCCAGCAGTCGGACAGGGTTGAATGAAAAACTGTTTTTT CASSRTGLNEKLFF
TRBD2 . TRBJ2-3 TRBV23-1 TGCGCCAGCAGTCAAGCCGGGACTATGTTCACAGATACGCAGTATTTT CASSQAGTMFTDTQYF
TRBD1 . TRBJ2-3 TRBV2 TGTGCCAGCAGCCTCGACAGGGGAGACAATACGCAGTATTTT CASSLDRGDNTQYF
. few TRBJ1-4 TRBV6-5 TGTGCCAGCAGTTACTCTTCGGGGACTAATGAAAAACTGTTTTTT CASSYSSGTNEKLFF
. . TRBJ2-7 TRBV20-1 TGCAGGGTCTACAGTGCCTACGAGCAGTACTTC CRVYSAYEQYF
TRBD2 few TRBJ2-3 TRBV7-3 TGTGCCAGCAGCTTATCTAGCGGGAGCACAGATACGCAGTATTTT CASSLSSGSTDTQYF
. . TRBJ1-1 TRBV28 TGTGCCAGCAGGCACAGCATGAACACTGAAGCTTTCTTT CASRHSMNTEAFF
. . TRBJ2-1 TRBV7-3 TGTGCCAGCAGCTCGAGCTCCTACAATGAGCAGTTCTTC CASSSSSYNEQFF
TRBD1 . TRBJ1-5 TRBV27 TGTGCCAGCAGGCAGGGGGCCAGTCAGCCCCAGCATTTT CASRQGASQPQHF
. . TRBJ1-1 TRBV13 TGTGCCAGCAGTTCGTTACCCGGGGGGAACACTGAAGCTTTCTTT CASSSLPGGNTEAFF
. . TRBJ2-1 TRBV5-1 TGCGCCAGCAGCTTGGGCAGTTACAATGAGCAGTTCTTC CASSLGSYNEQFF
TRBD1 . TRBJ1-2 TRBV4-2 TGTGCCAGCAGCCAAGATAACTGGACAGGGAACGGCTACACCTTC CASSQDNWTGNGYTF
. . TRBJ1-1 TRBV7-9 TGTGCCAGCAGAATAAGAGGAAACACTGAAGCTTTCTTT CASRIRGNTEAFF
. . TRBJ1-5 TRBV2 TGTGCCAGCAGATTCAGGGCGGGACGCAAGAATCAGCCCCAGCATTTT CASRFRAGRKNQPQHF
. few TRBJ1-1 TRBV27 TGTGCCAGCAGTTTAGGAGCAGAAGCTTTCTTT CASSLGAEAFF
. . TRBJ2-7 TRBV19 TGTGCCAGTAGTATAGTCGGCTACGAGCAGTACTTC CASSIVGYEQYF
TRBD1 . TRBJ1-5 TRBV4-2 TGTGCCAGCGGCTGGGGACAGGGGGAACAGCCCCAGCATTTT CASGWGQGEQPQHF
. once TRBJ2-7 TRBV11-2 TGTGCCAGCAGCTCGTGGGCGGGATCCTACGAGCAGTACTTC CASSSWAGSYEQYF
. once TRBJ1-1 TRBV28 TGTGCCAGCAGTTTACCTTTATTAACAAAAGCTTTCTTT CASSLPLLTKAFF
TRBD1 . TRBJ1-4 TRBV4-2 TGTGCCAGCAGCCACGGGACAGGGGGCAGGACTAATGAAAAACTGTTTTTT CASSHGTGGRTNEKLFF
. . TRBJ1-3 TRBV9 TGTGCCAGCAGCCCTCCTGGAAACACCATATATTTT CASSPPGNTIYF
. . TRBJ2-1 TRBV7-3 TGTGCCAGCAGCTTACTAGACTCGCGCAATGAGCAGTTCTTC CASSLLDSRNEQFF
. once TRBJ1-2 TRBV6-1 TGTGCCAGCAGCGCGGGTCCAGACTATGGCTACACCTTC CASSAGPDYGYTF
TRBD2 . TRBJ2-2 TRBV10-1 TGCGCCAGCAGTGAGAGAATAGCGGGACCCTACCCCGGGGAGCTGTTTTTT CASSERIAGPYPGELFF
. . TRBJ1-5 TRBV27 TGTGCCAGCAGTTTAGTAGGAGGACAGCCCCAGCATTTT CASSLVGGQPQHF